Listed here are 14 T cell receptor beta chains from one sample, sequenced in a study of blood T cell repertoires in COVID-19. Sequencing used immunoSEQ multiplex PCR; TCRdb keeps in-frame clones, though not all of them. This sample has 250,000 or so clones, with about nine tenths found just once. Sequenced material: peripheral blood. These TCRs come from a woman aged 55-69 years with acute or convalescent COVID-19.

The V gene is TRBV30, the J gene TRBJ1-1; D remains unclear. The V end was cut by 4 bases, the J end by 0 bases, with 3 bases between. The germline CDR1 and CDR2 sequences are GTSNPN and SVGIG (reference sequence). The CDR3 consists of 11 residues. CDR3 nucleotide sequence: TGTGCCTGGATCTTGAACACTGAAGCTTTCTTT. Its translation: CAWILNTEAFF.

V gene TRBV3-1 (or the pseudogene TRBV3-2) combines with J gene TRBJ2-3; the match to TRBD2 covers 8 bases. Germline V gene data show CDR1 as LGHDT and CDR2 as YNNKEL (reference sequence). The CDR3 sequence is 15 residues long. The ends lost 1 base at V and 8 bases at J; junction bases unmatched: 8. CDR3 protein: CASSQGRAGVTTQYF. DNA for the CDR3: TGTGCCAGCAGCCAAGGGAGAGCGGGGGTAACTACGCAGTATTTT.

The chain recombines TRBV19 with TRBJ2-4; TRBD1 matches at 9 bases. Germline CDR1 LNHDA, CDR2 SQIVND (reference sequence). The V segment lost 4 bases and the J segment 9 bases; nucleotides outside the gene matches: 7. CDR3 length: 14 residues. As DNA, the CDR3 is TGTGCCAGTAGTACCGGGACAGGGTTGACCATTCAGTACTTC. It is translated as CASSTGTGLTIQYF.

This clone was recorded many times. The DNA of the CDR3 is TGTGCCAGCAAGATTGCCCCAGCGGGCTCCTACGAGCAGTACTTC. It translates to CASKIAPAGSYEQYF. The chain employs TRBV6-5 and TRBJ2-7; D is perhaps TRBD2 (6 bases). V lost 7 bases and J lost 0, with 16 bases in between. Germline CDR1 reads MNHEY; CDR2 reads SVGAGI. The CDR3 covers 15 residues.

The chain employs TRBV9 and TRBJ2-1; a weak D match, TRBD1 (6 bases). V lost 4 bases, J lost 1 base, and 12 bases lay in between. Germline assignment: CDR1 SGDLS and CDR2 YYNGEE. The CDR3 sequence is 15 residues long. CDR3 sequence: CASSPRQASYNEQFF. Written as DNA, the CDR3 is TGTGCCAGCAGCCCAAGACAGGCTTCCTACAATGAGCAGTTCTTC.

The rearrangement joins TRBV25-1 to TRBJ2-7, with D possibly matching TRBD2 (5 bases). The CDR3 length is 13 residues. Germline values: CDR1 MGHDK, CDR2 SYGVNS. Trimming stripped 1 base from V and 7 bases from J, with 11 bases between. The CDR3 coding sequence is TGTGCCAGCAGTGAATCACCGAGGGAGGAGCAGTACTTC. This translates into CASSESPREEQYF.

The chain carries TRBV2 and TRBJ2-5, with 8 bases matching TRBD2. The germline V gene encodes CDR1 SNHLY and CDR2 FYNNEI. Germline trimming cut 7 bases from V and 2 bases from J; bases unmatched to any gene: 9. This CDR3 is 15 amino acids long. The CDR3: CASNRGGGFQETQYF. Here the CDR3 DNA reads TGTGCCAGCAATCGAGGCGGGGGGTTTCAAGAGACCCAGTACTTC.

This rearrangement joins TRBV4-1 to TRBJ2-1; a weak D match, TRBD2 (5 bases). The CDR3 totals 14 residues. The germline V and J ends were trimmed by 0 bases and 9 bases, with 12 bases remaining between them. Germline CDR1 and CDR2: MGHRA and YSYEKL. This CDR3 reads CASSQELHRGEQFF. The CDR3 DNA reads TGCGCCAGCAGCCAAGAACTCCATCGGGGTGAGCAGTTCTTC.

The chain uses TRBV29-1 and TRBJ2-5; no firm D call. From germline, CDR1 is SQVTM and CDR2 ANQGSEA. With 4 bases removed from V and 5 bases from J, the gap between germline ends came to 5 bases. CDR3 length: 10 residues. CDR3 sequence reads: CSVGEETQYF. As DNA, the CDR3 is TGCAGCGTTGGTGAGGAGACCCAGTACTTC.

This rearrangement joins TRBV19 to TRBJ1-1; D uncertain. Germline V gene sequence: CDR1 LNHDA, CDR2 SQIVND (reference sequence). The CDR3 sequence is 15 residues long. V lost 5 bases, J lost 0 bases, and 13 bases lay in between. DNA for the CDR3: TGTGCCAGTAGTTTGGGCCAGTTGATGAACACTGAAGCTTTCTTT. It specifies CASSLGQLMNTEAFF.

DNA of the CDR3: TGTGCCAGCAGTGAGGGGGCGGGGGAAGAGACCCAGTACTTC. Protein sequence: CASSEGAGEETQYF. The chain uses TRBV25-1 and TRBJ2-5; perhaps TRBD2 as D (7 bases). Germline loops: CDR1 MGHDK, CDR2 SYGVNS. Trimming took 3 bases from V and 3 from J, leaving 11 bases between them. The CDR3 runs 14 residues.

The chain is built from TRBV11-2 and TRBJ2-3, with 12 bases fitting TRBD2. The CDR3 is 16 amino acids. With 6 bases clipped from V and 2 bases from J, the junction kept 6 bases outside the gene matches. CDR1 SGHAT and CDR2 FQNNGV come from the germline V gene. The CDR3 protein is CASRASGGAYTDTQYF. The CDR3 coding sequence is TGTGCCAGCAGGGCTAGCGGGGGGGCTTACACAGATACGCAGTATTTT. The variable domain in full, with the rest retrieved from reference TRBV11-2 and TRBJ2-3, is EAGVAQSPRYKIIEKRQSVAFWCNPISGHATLYWYQQILGQGPKLLIQFQNNGVVDDSQLPKDRFSAERLKGVDSTLKIQPAKLEDSAVYLCASRASGGAYTDTQYFGPGTRLTVL.

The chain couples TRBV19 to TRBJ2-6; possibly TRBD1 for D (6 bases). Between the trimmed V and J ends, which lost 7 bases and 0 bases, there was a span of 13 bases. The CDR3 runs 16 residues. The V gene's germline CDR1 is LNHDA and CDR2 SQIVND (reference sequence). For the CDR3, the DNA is TGTGCCAGTACCAGGGGTTTGGGCTCTGGGGCCAACGTCCTGACTTTC. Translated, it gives CASTRGLGSGANVLTF.

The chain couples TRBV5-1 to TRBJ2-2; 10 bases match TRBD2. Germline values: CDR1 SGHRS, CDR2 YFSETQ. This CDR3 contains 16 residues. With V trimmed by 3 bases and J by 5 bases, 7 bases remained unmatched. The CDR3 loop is CASSSGLAAQTGELFF. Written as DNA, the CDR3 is TGCGCCAGCAGCTCAGGACTAGCGGCGCAAACCGGGGAGCTGTTTTTT.